This T cell receptor (beta chain) was captured in a study of PD-L1 blockade in urothelial cancer. On the study more broadly: Patients commenced intravenous atezolizumab, 1,200 mg every 3 weeks, in 2014.

The data were produced by immunoSEQ multiplex PCR, yet TCRdb's version contains in-frame clones alone and is incomplete. This sample carries about 56,000 clones, 85% to 90% of them seen once, and the ten largest clones take less than 20%. Time point indicated: pretreatment peripheral blood. For each patient, 1 to 8 samples were obtained, pretreatment and on-treatment. General study points: Pretreatment TCR clonality in blood, when below the median, was predictive of better survival.

Germline assignment: CDR1 MNHEY and CDR2 SMNVEV (reference sequence). The CDR3 runs 13 residues. Trimming at V came to 8 bases and at J to 4 bases, leaving 6 bases not matched to a gene. With regard to this clone: Its matching antigen is unknown.

The clonotype was recovered from a man between 65 and 85 years old with urothelial cancer. The genes are TRBV27 and TRBJ1-2; 8 bases are shared with TRBD1. Sequencing was performed on PBMCs, taken around atezolizumab (anti-PD-L1) treatment. CDR3 sequence: CASGQGALYGYTF. The CDR3 region has the DNA TGTGCCAGCGGCCAGGGGGCCCTCTATGGCTACACCTTC.